A single sample gave rise to the 21 T cell receptor beta chains below, sequenced in a study of cytotoxic CD8 clonotypes in ibrutinib-treated CLL. Profiling relied on immunoSEQ multiplex PCR, and the TCRdb table lists in-frame clones only, not all of them. Of fewer than 150,000 clones listed, approximately 80% are singletons. The material sequenced was PBMCs, taken after 24 months of ibrutinib treatment. These receptors were taken from a human donor with chronic lymphocytic leukemia.

This clone was counted between two and nine times. The V and J genes are TRBV29-1 and TRBJ2-5; D unresolved. Germline loops: CDR1 SQVTM, CDR2 ANQGSEA. Trimming removed 3 bases at V and 0 bases at J, with 11 bases between. CDR3 size: 14 residues. The CDR3 sequence: CSVDNPPHQETQYF. The DNA for the CDR3 is TGCAGCGTTGATAATCCCCCTCACCAAGAGACCCAGTACTTC.

This sequence joins TRBV28 and TRBJ1-4; D not resolved. The germline gives CDR1 MDHEN, CDR2 SYDVKM. The CDR3 has 14 amino acids. V was trimmed by 3 bases and J by 8 bases, leaving 13 bases between them. In DNA, the CDR3 is TGTGCCAGCAGTTTGGGCAGGTCGAAGGAAAAACTGTTTTTT. This translates into CASSLGRSKEKLFF.

V is TRBV20-1 and J is TRBJ2-2; D ambiguous. This CDR3 spans 11 amino acids. V shed 8 bases and J shed 6 bases, with 10 bases lying between them. Germline values: CDR1 DFQATT, CDR2 SNEGSKA (reference sequence). DNA of the CDR3: TGCAGTACGTCGTGGGCCGGGGAGCTGTTTTTT. It yields the protein CSTSWAGELFF.

This chain connects TRBV28 to TRBJ1-4, with D perhaps matching TRBD1 (6 bases). V was pared by 5 bases and J by 6 bases, with 13 bases between. CDR1 and CDR2 from the germline V gene are MDHEN and SYDVKM. The CDR3 is 14 residues long. The CDR3 sequence is CASSTGTGHEKLFF. CDR3 sequence (DNA): TGTGCCAGCAGTACAGGGACCGGGCATGAAAAACTGTTTTTT.

This clone has a count of ten or more. The rearrangement links TRBV7-6 to TRBJ2-1; the match to TRBD1 covers 8 bases. The CDR3 spans 14 residues. The germline gives CDR1 SGHVS, CDR2 FNYEAQ. V dropped 6 bases and J dropped 3; count of bases not matched to a gene: 4. As DNA, the CDR3 is TGTGCCAGCAGAGAAGGACAGGGCTACAATGAGCAGTTCTTC. Its protein is CASREGQGYNEQFF.

This sequence joins TRBV19 and TRBJ2-7; TRBD1 matches 10 bases. V dropped 6 bases and J dropped 2; count of bases not matched to a gene: 4. Germline V gives CDR1 LNHDA, CDR2 SQIVND (reference sequence). This CDR3 region has 14 residues. CDR3 region: CASSPGQGTYEQYF. The CDR3 nucleotides read TGTGCCAGTAGCCCGGGACAGGGGACCTACGAGCAGTACTTC.

This chain uses TRBV18 with TRBJ2-5; 7 nucleotides align to TRBD1. This CDR3 contains 15 residues. The germline CDR1 and CDR2 sequences are KGHSH and LQKENI. The trim removed 2 bases at V and 4 bases at J, leaving 7 bases unmatched. Written as DNA, the CDR3 is TGTGCCAGCTCACCAAGTGGCCAGGGGGTAGAGACCCAGTACTTC. Translated, it gives CASSPSGQGVETQYF.

The V call is TRBV6-5, the J call TRBJ2-1; TRBD2 aligns across 10 bases. Germline V lookup: CDR1 MNHEY, CDR2 SVGAGI. The CDR3 sequence is 15 residues long. Losses at the gene ends were 7 bases for V and 6 bases for J; bases not matched to a gene: 9. The CDR3 protein is CASTPTSGAGNEQFF. The DNA of the CDR3 is TGTGCCAGCACTCCCACTAGCGGGGCGGGCAATGAGCAGTTCTTC.

CDR3 DNA sequence: TGCGCCAGCAGCCAAGATAGGGGGGTCCGGGAGACCCAGTACTTC. It specifies CASSQDRGVRETQYF. The rearrangement joins TRBV4-3 to TRBJ2-5; the D call may be TRBD1 or TRBD2 (6 bases each). The CDR3 spans 15 residues. Between the trimmed V and J ends, which lost 0 bases and 5 bases, there was a span of 13 bases. Germline values: CDR1 LGHNA, CDR2 YSLEER.

The rearrangement joins TRBV25-1 to TRBJ1-1, with D perhaps matching TRBD1 (5 bases). Per germline, CDR1 MGHDK and CDR2 SYGVNS. Between the trimmed V and J ends, which lost 3 bases and 1 base, there was a span of 9 bases. There are 14 residues in the CDR3. In DNA, the CDR3 is TGTGCCAGCAGTGATACGGGGGGGAACACTGAAGCTTTCTTT. Translating it yields CASSDTGGNTEAFF.

The J gene is TRBJ1-6, the V gene TRBV6-1, with 7 positions matching TRBD1. The CDR3 runs 18 residues. CDR1 is MNHNS and CDR2 is SASEGT in the germline V gene. The junction had 12 bases not matched to a gene; V was cut back by 2 bases and J by 5 bases. The CDR3 bases are TGTGCCAGCAGTGAATGGGGCCAGGGGGGTATCGATAATTCACCCCTCCACTTT. This codes for CASSEWGQGGIDNSPLHF.

The gene calls are TRBV4-3 and TRBJ1-2; TRBD1 agrees at 7 bases. The germline CDR1 and CDR2 sequences are LGHNA and YSLEER. The CDR3 is made up of 16 amino acids. V shed 0 bases and J 4 bases; nucleotides not matched to a gene: 8. The CDR3 DNA reads as TGCGCCAGCAGCCAAGACAGGACAGGAAGCGCCTATGGCTACACCTTC. Translating gives CASSQDRTGSAYGYTF.

The chain couples TRBV5-1 to TRBJ1-6; D is unresolved. The V and J ends lost 1 base and 7 bases respectively, with 9 bases between them. The CDR3 runs 14 residues. The germline V gene encodes CDR1 SGHRS and CDR2 YFSETQ. The CDR3 nucleotides read TGCGCCAGCAGCTTGAGGCGGGAAAATTCACCCCTCCACTTT. Its protein is CASSLRRENSPLHF.

The genes are TRBV19 and TRBJ2-3; 7 bases match TRBD1. Germline CDR1 LNHDA, CDR2 SQIVND (reference sequence). Germline trimming cut 1 base from V and 2 bases from J; bases unmatched to any gene: 6. The CDR3 is made up of 16 amino acids. CDR3 loop: CASSIGTGVHTDTQYF. Written as DNA, the CDR3 is TGTGCCAGTAGTATAGGTACAGGGGTACACACAGATACGCAGTATTTT.

As regards this clone: Other nucleotide sequences in the sample specify the same CDR3. The rearrangement links TRBV18 to TRBJ2-7; 10 nucleotides match TRBD1. Germline values: CDR1 KGHSH, CDR2 LQKENI. The CDR3 length is 14 residues. Trimming at V came to 3 bases and at J to 2 bases, leaving 1 base not matched to a gene. CDR3 nucleotides: TGTGCCAGCTCACCCGGGACAGGGGCCTACGAGCAGTACTTC. This translates into CASSPGTGAYEQYF.

This clone has just one count. This chain links TRBV7-8 with TRBJ2-7, with D perhaps TRBD1 or TRBD2 (5 bases each). The ends were cut back, 4 bases at V and 2 bases at J, with 15 bases in the middle. The CDR3 has 15 residues. Germline assignment: CDR1 SGHVS and CDR2 FQNEAQ. The CDR3 sequence: CASSYGQGSPYEQYF. The CDR3 DNA follows: TGTGCCAGCAGCTATGGACAAGGGAGCCCCTACGAGCAGTACTTC.

This clone occurred once. Other DNA sequences in this specimen translate into the identical CDR3. The CDR3 bases are TGCGCCAGCAGCTTGGAGGGCAGCTCTGGAAACACCATATATTTT. It specifies CASSLEGSSGNTIYF. V and J are TRBV5-1 and TRBJ1-3; no firm D call. The V gene's germline CDR1 is SGHRS and CDR2 YFSETQ. Deletions cut 0 bases from V and 0 bases from J, with 7 bases between. The CDR3 has 15 residues.

This chain connects TRBV9 to TRBJ1-2; no clear D gene. This CDR3 region has 15 residues. CDR1 is SGDLS and CDR2 is YYNGEE in the germline V gene. V lost 0 bases to trimming and J lost 2 bases, with 11 bases between them. The CDR3 spells CASSVAAQANYGYTF. DNA for the CDR3: TGTGCCAGCAGCGTAGCCGCGCAGGCGAACTATGGCTACACCTTC.

V gene TRBV7-2 combines with J gene TRBJ1-4, with 10 positions matching TRBD1. This CDR3 spans 15 amino acids. V lost 5 bases, J lost 7 bases, and 7 bases stayed unmatched. The germline gives CDR1 SGHTA, CDR2 FQGNSA. The CDR3 is CASSPEGTGVEKLFF. Written as DNA, the CDR3 is TGTGCCAGCAGCCCCGAGGGGACAGGGGTTGAAAAACTGTTTTTT. The variable domain in full, with the rest retrieved from reference TRBV7-2 and TRBJ1-4, is GAGVSQSPSNKVTEKGKDVELRCDPISGHTALYWYRQSLGQGLEFLIYFQGNSAPDKSGLPSDRFSAERTGGSVSTLTIQRTQQEDSAVYLCASSPEGTGVEKLFFGSGTQLSVL.

This chain uses TRBV7-3 with TRBJ1-1; no clear D gene. Germline V gene lookup returns CDR1 SGHTA and CDR2 FQGTGA. The CDR3 runs to 14 residues. Trimming took off 5 bases at V and 1 base at J, with 11 bases between the two ends. The CDR3 loop reads CASSGIRGNTEAFF. CDR3 nucleotides: TGTGCCAGCAGCGGGATTAGAGGGAACACTGAAGCTTTCTTT.

V usage is TRBV19 and J usage is TRBJ2-3, with 8 bases that match TRBD1. V gave up 1 base and J gave up 7 bases; unmatched junction bases: 7. This CDR3 is 15 amino acids long. From germline, CDR1 is LNHDA and CDR2 SQIVND (reference sequence). The DNA for the CDR3 is TGTGCCAGTAGTATAGCGCAGGGGGCGCGGAATACGCAGTATTTT. Translating gives CASSIAQGARNTQYF.